This is a list of T cell receptor beta chains from one sample in a study of blood T cells in healthy people across ages. TCRdb redid the calling of the 5' RACE reads with MiXCR, one entry per CDR3 protein. The sample shows about 1.4 million distinct CDR3 sequences, around 55% of them seen only once. The specimen sequenced was blood. The receptors derive from a man aged 18 to 30 in good health. CDR3s include the opening cysteine and the closing phenylalanine or tryptophan. A D gene is named only where the DNA matches it firmly. Clone size is shown for a subset of rows, as once, few, many or a class of expanded clone.

clone size	J gene	V gene	D gene	CDR3 protein	CDR3 DNA
NA	TRBJ2-7	TRBV11-2	NA	CASSAQAGAEYEQYF	TGTGCCAGCAGCGCACAAGCCGGGGCGGAATACGAGCAGTACTTC
NA	TRBJ2-7	TRBV7-9	NA	CASSRSLADLSYEQYF	TGTGCCAGCAGCCGGAGCTTGGCGGACCTCTCCTACGAGCAGTACTTC
few	TRBJ2-1	TRBV19	NA	CASNHGGHEQFF	TGTGCCAGTAACCATGGGGGGCATGAGCAGTTCTTC
NA	TRBJ2-6	TRBV11-2	NA	CASSPGWSGANVLTF	TGTGCCAGCAGCCCCGGGTGGTCTGGGGCCAACGTCCTGACTTTC
few	TRBJ2-3	TRBV20-1	TRBD2	CSARGLAGKTDTQYF	TGCAGTGCTAGAGGACTAGCGGGCAAAACAGATACGCAGTATTTT
few	TRBJ1-2	TRBV20-1	NA	CSAQKDRLNYGYTF	TGCAGTGCTCAAAAAGACCGGCTCAACTATGGCTACACCTTC
NA	TRBJ1-3	TRBV7-9	TRBD1	CASSFPAGTGGNTIYF	TGTGCCAGCAGCTTTCCGGCTGGGACAGGTGGAAACACCATATATTTT
NA	TRBJ2-3	TRBV4-1	NA	CASSLQGGFNTDTQYF	TGCGCCAGCAGCCTACAGGGAGGCTTCAACACAGATACGCAGTATTTT
few	TRBJ2-7	TRBV9	TRBD1	CASSGGTGVHYNEQYF	TGTGCCAGCAGCGGCGGGACAGGGGTACACTACAATGAGCAGTACTTC
NA	TRBJ2-3	TRBV27	TRBD2	CASTRTSADTQYF	TGTGCCAGCACCAGGACTAGCGCGGATACGCAGTATTTT
once	TRBJ2-7	TRBV29-1	NA	CSVAKRGRGPNEQYF	TGCAGCGTCGCCAAGCGGGGCAGGGGTCCCAACGAGCAGTACTTC
NA	TRBJ2-2	TRBV12-3/TRBV12-4	TRBD1	CASSWGRGFTGELFF	TGTGCCAGCAGTTGGGGCAGGGGGTTCACCGGGGAGCTGTTTTTT
few	TRBJ2-5	TRBV21-1	NA	CASSKLPGQGETQYF	TGTGCCAGCAGCAAACTCCCGGGACAGGGAGAGACCCAGTACTTC
few	TRBJ1-2	TRBV4-2	NA	CASTDLGGYTF	TGTGCCAGCACCGACCTAGGTGGCTACACCTTC
NA	TRBJ1-2	TRBV7-2	NA	CASSLLPRGEGYTF	TGTGCCAGCAGCTTACTCCCCAGGGGTGAAGGCTACACCTTC
few	TRBJ1-6	TRBV12-3/TRBV12-4	NA	CASSETGHSPLHF	TGTGCCAGCAGTGAGACGGGGCATTCACCCCTCCACTTT
NA	TRBJ2-2	TRBV12-3/TRBV12-4	NA	CASSPRFSLSEGGGELFF	TGTGCCAGCAGTCCCCGATTCTCTCTAAGTGAGGGGGGCGGGGAGCTGTTTTTT
NA	TRBJ2-1	TRBV14	NA	CASSHLRTGEQFF	TGTGCCAGCAGCCACTTACGGACGGGAGAACAGTTCTTC
NA	TRBJ2-7	TRBV6-1	NA	CASSESPRVSSYEQYF	TGTGCCAGCAGTGAATCCCCGCGTGTGAGCTCCTACGAGCAGTACTTC
NA	TRBJ1-5	TRBV20-1	NA	CSAKRPQRQPQHF	TGCAGTGCTAAACGGCCGCAGAGGCAGCCCCAGCATTTT
NA	TRBJ2-3	TRBV2	NA	CASRSNLGDTQYF	TGTGCCAGCAGATCCAATTTGGGAGATACGCAGTATTTT
NA	TRBJ2-4	TRBV13	NA	CASSRVGDIQYF	TGTGCCAGCAGCCGAGTAGGGGACATTCAGTACTTC
NA	TRBJ2-5	TRBV20-1	NA	CSAMEGRGGYQETQYF	TGCAGTGCTATGGAGGGTCGAGGGGGGTACCAAGAGACCCAGTACTTC
once	TRBJ2-1	TRBV4-2	NA	CASSQERGRGLNEQFF	TGTGCCAGCAGCCAAGAACGGGGGAGAGGGCTCAATGAGCAGTTCTTC
few	TRBJ2-5	TRBV6-5	TRBD1	CASSYAGQGGETQYF	TGTGCCAGCAGTTACGCTGGACAGGGCGGAGAGACCCAGTACTTC
few	TRBJ2-3	TRBV4-3	NA	CASSQHRDDFTDTQYF	TGCGCCAGCAGCCAGCACCGGGACGACTTCACAGATACGCAGTATTTT
NA	TRBJ2-5	TRBV7-9	TRBD1	CASSVRDRGSETQYF	TGTGCCAGCAGCGTCCGGGACAGGGGGTCAGAGACCCAGTACTTC
NA	TRBJ2-3	TRBV3-1	NA	CASSPGGAGAYTDTQYF	TGTGCCAGCAGTCCAGGCGGCGCGGGGGCCTACACAGATACGCAGTATTTT
NA	TRBJ1-1	TRBV29-1	NA	CSVLRTNTEAFF	TGCAGCGTCCTCCGCACCAACACTGAAGCTTTCTTT
few	TRBJ2-7	TRBV27	NA	CASRMGYEQYF	TGTGCCAGCAGGATGGGCTACGAGCAGTACTTC
NA	TRBJ2-1	TRBV7-2	NA	CASGSGDEQFF	TGTGCCAGCGGATCGGGCGATGAGCAGTTCTTC
NA	TRBJ1-6	TRBV5-1	TRBD1	CASRTDRDSPLHF	TGCGCCAGCAGAACGGACAGGGACTCACCCCTCCACTTT
once	TRBJ2-7	TRBV5-1	TRBD1	CASSPSGGGHYEQYF	TGCGCCAGCAGCCCCTCAGGGGGCGGACACTACGAGCAGTACTTC
NA	TRBJ2-4	TRBV5-1	NA	CASSSDGGSQNIQYF	TGCGCCAGCAGCTCTGACGGGGGTAGCCAAAACATTCAGTACTTC
NA	TRBJ2-3	TRBV25-1	TRBD2	CASNESQAGATSGDTQYF	TGTGCCAGCAATGAAAGTCAAGCGGGAGCGACCTCCGGAGATACGCAGTATTTT
NA	TRBJ1-4	TRBV15	NA	CATSMGVATNEKLFF	TGTGCCACCAGTATGGGGGTTGCAACTAATGAAAAACTGTTTTTT
NA	TRBJ2-1	TRBV4-1	TRBD2	CASSQDVKRTSDMSLQFF	TGCGCCAGCAGCCAAGACGTTAAAAGGACTAGCGATATGTCCCTCCAGTTCTTC
NA	TRBJ2-7	TRBV27	NA	CASSLLGHAYGEQYF	TGTGCCAGCAGTTTATTGGGCCACGCTTACGGAGAGCAGTACTTC